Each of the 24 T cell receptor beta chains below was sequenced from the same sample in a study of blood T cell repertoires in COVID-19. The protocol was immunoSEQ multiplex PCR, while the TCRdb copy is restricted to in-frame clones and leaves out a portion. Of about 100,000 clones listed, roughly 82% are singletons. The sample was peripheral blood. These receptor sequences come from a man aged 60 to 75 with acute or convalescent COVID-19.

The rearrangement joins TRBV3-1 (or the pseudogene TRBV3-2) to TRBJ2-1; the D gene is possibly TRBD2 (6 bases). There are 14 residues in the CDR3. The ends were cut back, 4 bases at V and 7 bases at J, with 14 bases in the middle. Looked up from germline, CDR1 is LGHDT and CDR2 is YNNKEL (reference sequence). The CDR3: CASSLYGGKNEQFF. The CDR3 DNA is TGTGCCAGCAGCCTTTACGGGGGAAAGAATGAGCAGTTCTTC.

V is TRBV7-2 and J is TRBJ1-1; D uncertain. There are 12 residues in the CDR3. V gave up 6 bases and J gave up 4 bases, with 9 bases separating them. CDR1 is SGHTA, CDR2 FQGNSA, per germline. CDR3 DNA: TGTGCCAGCAGTCACACCCTCACTGAAGCTTTCTTT. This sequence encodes CASSHTLTEAFF.

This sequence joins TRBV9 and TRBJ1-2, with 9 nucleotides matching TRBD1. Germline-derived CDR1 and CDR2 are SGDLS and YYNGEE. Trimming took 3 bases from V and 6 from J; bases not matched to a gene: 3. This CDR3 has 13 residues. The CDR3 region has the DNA TGTGCCAGCAGCGGGGACAGGGTGGATGGCTACACCTTC. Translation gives CASSGDRVDGYTF. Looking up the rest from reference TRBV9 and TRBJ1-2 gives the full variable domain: DSGVTQTPKHLITATGQRVTLRCSPRSGDLSVYWYQQSLDQGLQFLIQYYNGEERAKGNILERFSAQQFPDLHSELNLSSLELGDSALYFCASSGDRVDGYTFGSGTRLTVV.

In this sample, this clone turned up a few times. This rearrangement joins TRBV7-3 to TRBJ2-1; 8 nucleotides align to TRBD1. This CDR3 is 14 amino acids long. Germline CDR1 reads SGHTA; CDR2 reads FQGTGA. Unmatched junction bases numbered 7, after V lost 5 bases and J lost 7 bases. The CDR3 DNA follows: TGTGCCAGCAGCCCCACAGGGGGGTGGAATGAGCAGTTCTTC. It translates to CASSPTGGWNEQFF.

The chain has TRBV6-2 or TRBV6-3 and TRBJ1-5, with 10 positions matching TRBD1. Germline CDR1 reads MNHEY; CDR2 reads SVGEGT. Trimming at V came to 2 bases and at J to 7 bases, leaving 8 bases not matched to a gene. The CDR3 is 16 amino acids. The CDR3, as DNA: TGTGCCAGCAGTTACGGGGGACAGGGGTTTCAGCAGCCCCAGCATTTT. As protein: CASSYGGQGFQQPQHF.

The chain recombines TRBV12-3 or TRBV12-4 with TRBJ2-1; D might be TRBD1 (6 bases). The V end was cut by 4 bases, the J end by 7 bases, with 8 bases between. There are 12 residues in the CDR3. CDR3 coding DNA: TGTGCCAGCAGTTCCAGGGGTAATGAGCAGTTCTTC. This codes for CASSSRGNEQFF.

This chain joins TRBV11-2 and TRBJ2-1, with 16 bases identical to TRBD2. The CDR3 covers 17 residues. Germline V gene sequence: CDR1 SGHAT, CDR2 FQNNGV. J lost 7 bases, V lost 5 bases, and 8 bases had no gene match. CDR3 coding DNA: TGTGCCAGCAGCACTAGGGGACTAGCGGGAGGGCCGAATGAGCAGTTCTTC. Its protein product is CASSTRGLAGGPNEQFF. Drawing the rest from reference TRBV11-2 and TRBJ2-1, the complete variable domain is EAGVAQSPRYKIIEKRQSVAFWCNPISGHATLYWYQQILGQGPKLLIQFQNNGVVDDSQLPKDRFSAERLKGVDSTLKIQPAKLEDSAVYLCASSTRGLAGGPNEQFFGPGTRLTVL.

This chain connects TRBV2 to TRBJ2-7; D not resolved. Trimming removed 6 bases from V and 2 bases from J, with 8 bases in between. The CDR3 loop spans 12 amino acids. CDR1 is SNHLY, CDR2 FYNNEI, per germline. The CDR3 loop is CASRWATYEQYF. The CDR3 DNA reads TGTGCCAGCAGGTGGGCAACCTACGAGCAGTACTTC.

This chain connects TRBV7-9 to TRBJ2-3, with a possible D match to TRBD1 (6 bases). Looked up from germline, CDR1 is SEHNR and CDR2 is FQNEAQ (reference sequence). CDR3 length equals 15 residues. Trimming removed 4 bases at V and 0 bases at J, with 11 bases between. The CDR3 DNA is TGTGCCAGCAGCTACAGGGCGACTAGCACAGATACGCAGTATTTT. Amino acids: CASSYRATSTDTQYF.

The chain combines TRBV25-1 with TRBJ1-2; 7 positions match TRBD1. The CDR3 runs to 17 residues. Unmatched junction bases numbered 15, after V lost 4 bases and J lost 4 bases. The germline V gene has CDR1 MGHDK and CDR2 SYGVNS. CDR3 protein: CASSGSGAGTEVYGYTF. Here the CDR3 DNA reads TGTGCCAGCAGTGGTAGTGGGGCAGGGACAGAAGTCTATGGCTACACCTTC.

The CDR3: CASSAYRGPNTEAFF. DNA for the CDR3: TGTGCCAGCAGTGCCTACAGGGGCCCGAACACTGAAGCTTTCTTT. This rearrangement joins TRBV25-1 to TRBJ1-1; 7 positions agree with TRBD1. V lost 4 bases and J lost 1; bases outside the gene matches: 6. This CDR3 comprises 15 residues. Looked up from germline, CDR1 is MGHDK and CDR2 is SYGVNS. The variable domain in full, completed from reference TRBV25-1 and TRBJ1-1, reads EADIYQTPRYLVIGTGKKITLECSQTMGHDKMYWYQQDPGMELHLIHYSYGVNSTEKGDLSSESTVSRIRTEHFPLTLESARPSHTSQYLCASSAYRGPNTEAFFGQGTRLTVV.

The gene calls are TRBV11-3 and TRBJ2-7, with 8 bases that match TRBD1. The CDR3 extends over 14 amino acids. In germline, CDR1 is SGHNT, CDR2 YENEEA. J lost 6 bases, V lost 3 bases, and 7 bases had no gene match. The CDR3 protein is CASSFVAGGAEQYF. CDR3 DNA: TGTGCCAGCAGCTTCGTGGCAGGGGGCGCCGAGCAGTACTTC.

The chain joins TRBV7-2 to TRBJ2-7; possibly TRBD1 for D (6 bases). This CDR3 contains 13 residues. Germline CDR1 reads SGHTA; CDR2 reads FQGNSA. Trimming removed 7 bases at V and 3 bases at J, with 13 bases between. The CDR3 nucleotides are TGTGCCAGCACGCGCCGGGACATCTACGAGCAGTACTTC. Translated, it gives CASTRRDIYEQYF.

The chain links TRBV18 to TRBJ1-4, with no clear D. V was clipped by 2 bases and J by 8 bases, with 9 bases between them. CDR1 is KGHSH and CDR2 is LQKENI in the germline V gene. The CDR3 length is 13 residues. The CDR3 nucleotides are TGTGCCAGCTCACCAGGACTTCAGGAAAAACTGTTTTTT. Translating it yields CASSPGLQEKLFF.

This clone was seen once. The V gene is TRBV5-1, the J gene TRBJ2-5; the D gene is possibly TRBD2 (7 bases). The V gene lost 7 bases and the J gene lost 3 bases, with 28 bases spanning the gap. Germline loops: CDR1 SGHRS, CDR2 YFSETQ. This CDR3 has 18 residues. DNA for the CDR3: TGCGCCAGCCTACCCCGGGGGGCCTCGGCTCTGCTGAAAGAGACCCAGTACTTC. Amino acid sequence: CASLPRGASALLKETQYF.

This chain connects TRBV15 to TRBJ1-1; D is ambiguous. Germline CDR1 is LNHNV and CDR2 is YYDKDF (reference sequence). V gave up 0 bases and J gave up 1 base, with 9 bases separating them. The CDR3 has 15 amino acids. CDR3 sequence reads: CATSRDVAGNTEAFF. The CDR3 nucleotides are TGTGCCACCAGCAGAGATGTGGCAGGGAACACTGAAGCTTTCTTT.

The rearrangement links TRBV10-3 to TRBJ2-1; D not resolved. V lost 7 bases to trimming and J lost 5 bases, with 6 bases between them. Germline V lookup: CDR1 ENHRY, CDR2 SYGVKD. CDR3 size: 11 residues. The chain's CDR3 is CAIKRDNEQFF. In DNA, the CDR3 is TGTGCCATCAAAAGAGACAATGAGCAGTTCTTC.

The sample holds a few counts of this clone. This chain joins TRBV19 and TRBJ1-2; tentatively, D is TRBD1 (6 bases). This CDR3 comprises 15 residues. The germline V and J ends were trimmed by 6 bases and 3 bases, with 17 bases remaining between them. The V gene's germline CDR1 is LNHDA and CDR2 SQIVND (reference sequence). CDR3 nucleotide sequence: TGTGCCAGTAGGCTTTACAGGGTCGGTGACTATGGCTACACCTTC. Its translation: CASRLYRVGDYGYTF.

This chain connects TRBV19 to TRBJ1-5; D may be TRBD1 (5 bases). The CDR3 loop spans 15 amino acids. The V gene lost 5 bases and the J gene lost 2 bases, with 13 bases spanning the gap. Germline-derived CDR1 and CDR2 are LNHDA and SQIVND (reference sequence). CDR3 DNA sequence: TGTGCCAGTAGTCCCCCGGGGGGAGGCAATCAGCCCCAGCATTTT. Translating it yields CASSPPGGGNQPQHF.

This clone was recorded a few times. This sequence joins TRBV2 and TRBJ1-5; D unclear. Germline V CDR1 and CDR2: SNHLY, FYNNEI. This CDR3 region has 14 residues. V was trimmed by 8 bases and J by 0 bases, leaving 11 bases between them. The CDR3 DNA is TGTGCCAGCGGTGCAGGATATAGCAATCAGCCCCAGCATTTT. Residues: CASGAGYSNQPQHF. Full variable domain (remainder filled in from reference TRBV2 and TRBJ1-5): EPEVTQTPSHQVTQMGQEVILRCVPISNHLYFYWYRQILGQKVEFLVSFYNNEISEKSEIFDDQFSVERPDGSNFTLKIRSTKLEDSAMYFCASGAGYSNQPQHFGDGTRLSIL.

DNA of the CDR3: TGTGCCAGCAGCTTCACAGGGGCCTCCTCCTACGAGCAGTACTTC. Amino acids: CASSFTGASSYEQYF. V gene TRBV7-2 combines with J gene TRBJ2-7; 7 bases align to TRBD1. The CDR3 spans 15 residues. V lost 3 bases, J lost 0 bases, and 5 bases stayed unmatched. Germline values: CDR1 SGHTA, CDR2 FQGNSA.

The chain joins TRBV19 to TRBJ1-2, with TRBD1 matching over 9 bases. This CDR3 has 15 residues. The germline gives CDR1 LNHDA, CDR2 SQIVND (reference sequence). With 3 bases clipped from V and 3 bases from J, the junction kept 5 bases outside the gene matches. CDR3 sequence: CASSMGGQGDYGYTF. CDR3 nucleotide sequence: TGTGCCAGTAGTATGGGGGGACAGGGAGACTATGGCTACACCTTC. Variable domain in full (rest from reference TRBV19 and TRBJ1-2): DGGITQSPKYLFRKEGQNVTLSCEQNLNHDAMYWYRQDPGQGLRLIYYSQIVNDFQKGDIAEGYSVSREKKESFPLTVTSAQKNPTAFYLCASSMGGQGDYGYTFGSGTRLTVV.

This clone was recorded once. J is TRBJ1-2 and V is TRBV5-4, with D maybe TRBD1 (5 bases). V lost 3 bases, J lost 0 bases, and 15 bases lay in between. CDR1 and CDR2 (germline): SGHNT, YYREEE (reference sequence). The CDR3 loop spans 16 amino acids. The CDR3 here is CASSSTVSTANYGYTF. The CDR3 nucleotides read TGTGCCAGCAGCTCGACAGTCTCCACCGCTAACTATGGCTACACCTTC.

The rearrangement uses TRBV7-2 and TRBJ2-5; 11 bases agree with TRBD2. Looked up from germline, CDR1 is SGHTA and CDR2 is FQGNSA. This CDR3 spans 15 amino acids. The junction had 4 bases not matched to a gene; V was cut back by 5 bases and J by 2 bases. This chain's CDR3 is CASSPWTSGQETQYF. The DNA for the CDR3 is TGTGCCAGCAGCCCATGGACTAGCGGGCAAGAGACCCAGTACTTC.